One T cell receptor beta chain is described in this entry. Original data processing: For nucleated cells, counts were estimated from reference gene primer amplification. TCRdb's table, derived via immunoSEQ multiplex PCR, lists solely in-frame clones and lacks some. That table gives V, J and clone size, and the DNA gave D and trimming. Of about 190,000 clones listed, roughly 80% are singletons. This sample was included in a study of blood T cell repertoires in COVID-19. About the research overall: COVID-19 samples collected from the United States, Italy and Spain covered acute and convalescent phases. Nucleic acid was either cDNA or gDNA, and it came from T cells, B-cell-depleted T cells, or PBMCs.

The V and J ends lost 1 base and 6 bases, in that order; junction bases with no gene match: 5. Germline loops: CDR1 MNHNS, CDR2 SASEGT. This CDR3 is 15 amino acids long. This receptor was taken from a man between 60 and 75 years old with acute or convalescent COVID-19. The chain couples TRBV6-1 to TRBJ1-5; 8 bases are shared with TRBD1. Input material: peripheral blood. CDR3 region: CASSEGQGARQPQHF. CDR3 DNA sequence: TGTGCCAGCAGTGAAGGTCAGGGGGCTCGTCAGCCCCAGCATTTT.